The 22 T cell receptor beta chains reported below all come from one sample, sequenced in a study of Ad26.COV2.S vaccination and SARS-CoV-2 variants. Treatment defined: about 20 received Ad26.COV2.S at low or high dose, single or two shots; about 5 received placebo; per-sample allocation not given. Day 63 following the first vaccine or placebo injection was when the samples were taken. Produced via immunoSEQ multiplex PCR; TCRdb's table is partial and in-frame only. The sample lists hundreds of thousands of clones, 80% to 90% occurring once. The input for sequencing was peripheral blood, taken in a trial of Ad26.COV2.S vaccine versus placebo. Receptors were obtained from a person aged 18-60 years who received the Ad26.COV2.S COVID-19 vaccine or a placebo.

The V gene is TRBV7-2, the J gene TRBJ2-6; D may be TRBD1 (5 bases). Trimming took 3 bases from V and 0 from J, leaving 9 bases between them. The CDR3 spans 16 residues. Germline lookup yields CDR1 SGHTA and CDR2 FQGNSA. As DNA, the CDR3 is TGTGCCAGCAGCTTCATAAGGGGCTCTGGGGCCAACGTCCTGACTTTC. Amino acid sequence: CASSFIRGSGANVLTF.

The CDR3 protein is CSVEPRTGSAEAFF. The CDR3 nucleotides read TGCAGCGTTGAACCACGGACAGGGTCGGCTGAAGCTTTCTTT. This chain uses TRBV29-1 with TRBJ1-1, with TRBD1 matching 8 bases. Germline CDR1 is SQVTM and CDR2 is ANQGSEA. The CDR3 runs 14 residues. V lost 2 bases to trimming and J lost 6 bases; unmatched junction nucleotides: 8.

On this clone: One end of the junction does not line up with germline, which may come from a read error. The V and J genes are TRBV28 and TRBJ1-2; D is unclear. Germline CDR1 is MDHEN and CDR2 is SYDVKM. This CDR3 spans 13 amino acids. The CDR3 is CASTPGPPYDYTF. CDR3 coding DNA: TGTGCCAGCACCCCAGGCCCCCCCTATGACTACACCTTC.

The V call is TRBV7-2, the J call TRBJ1-6; no firm D call. Trimming cost V 0 bases and J 0 bases, with 9 bases left between them. CDR1 SGHTA and CDR2 FQGNSA come from the germline V gene. The CDR3 contains 17 residues. The DNA for the CDR3 is TGTGCCAGCAGCTTAGCTGCCCAGAGCTCCTATAATTCACCCCTCCACTTT. This gives the protein CASSLAAQSSYNSPLHF.

The CDR3 region has the DNA TGTGCCAGTAGTAGGGATCCTAGCGCAAGATTTAATGAGCAGTTCTTC. It translates to CASSRDPSARFNEQFF. The chain has TRBV19 and TRBJ2-1; tentative D call: TRBD2 (6 bases). Germline V gene sequence: CDR1 LNHDA, CDR2 SQIVND (reference sequence). This CDR3 has 16 residues. V lost 4 bases and J lost 7, with 20 bases in between. Variable domain in full (rest from reference TRBV19 and TRBJ2-1): DGGITQSPKYLFRKEGQNVTLSCEQNLNHDAMYWYRQDPGQGLRLIYYSQIVNDFQKGDIAEGYSVSREKKESFPLTVTSAQKNPTAFYLCASSRDPSARFNEQFFGPGTRLTVL.

J is TRBJ1-6 and V is TRBV6-5; tentatively, D is TRBD1 (6 bases). The V gene lost 2 bases and the J gene lost 6 bases, with 8 bases spanning the gap. In germline, CDR1 is MNHEY, CDR2 SVGAGI. CDR3 length: 14 residues. The CDR3 region is CASSYGGSNSPLHF. CDR3 nucleotides: TGTGCCAGCAGTTACGGGGGCAGTAATTCACCCCTCCACTTT.

This rearrangement joins TRBV12-5 to TRBJ1-6; D is uncertain. V lost 3 bases, J lost 15 bases, and 12 bases lay in between. The CDR3 length is 12 residues. Germline loops: CDR1 LGHNT, CDR2 FRNRAP. CDR3 DNA: TGTGCTAGTGGTTTCCAGGACGGAGGCCTCCACTTT. Translated: CASGFQDGGLHF.

The gene calls are TRBV7-2 and TRBJ2-3; a possible D gene is TRBD2 (6 bases). The CDR3 consists of 16 residues. Per germline, CDR1 SGHTA and CDR2 FQGNSA. V was shortened by 0 bases and J by 5 bases, with 15 bases between the two germline ends. The CDR3 sequence: CASSLAQAGTIDTQYF. The CDR3 nucleotides are TGTGCCAGCAGCTTAGCCCAAGCGGGTACAATAGATACGCAGTATTTT.

The genes are TRBV3-1 (or the pseudogene TRBV3-2) and TRBJ2-7, with 9 bases matching TRBD2. The CDR3 is made up of 14 amino acids. V was pared by 6 bases and J by 2 bases, with 5 bases of the junction left unmatched. Germline CDR1 reads LGHDT; CDR2 reads YNNKEL (reference sequence). CDR3 DNA: TGTGCCAGCAGTCTGACTAGCGGTACCTACGAGCAGTACTTC. Its translation is CASSLTSGTYEQYF.

The chain has TRBV10-3 and TRBJ2-5; 8 bases map to TRBD2. This CDR3 comprises 15 residues. V dropped 6 bases and J dropped 1; count of bases not matched to a gene: 7. Germline loops: CDR1 ENHRY, CDR2 SYGVKD. For the CDR3, the DNA is TGTGCCATCAGAGGGGAGCGGGAGATCCAAGAGACCCAGTACTTC. Translating gives CAIRGEREIQETQYF.

J is TRBJ1-3 and V is TRBV11-3, with 9 positions matching TRBD1. The V gene end was trimmed by 4 bases and the J gene end by 6 bases; junction bases not matched to a gene: 4. CDR3 length: 14 amino acids. The germline CDR1 and CDR2 sequences are SGHNT and YENEEA. CDR3 residues: CASSSGTGPNTIYF. DNA for the CDR3: TGTGCCAGCAGCTCCGGGACAGGGCCAAACACCATATATTTT.

The rearrangement links TRBV14 to TRBJ2-1; TRBD2 might be the D (5 bases). V was cut by 4 bases and J by 6 bases, with 10 bases left in between. This CDR3 spans 13 amino acids. Germline lookup yields CDR1 SGHDN and CDR2 FVKESK. The CDR3 is CASSPLDFNEQFF. The CDR3 DNA reads TGTGCCAGCAGCCCACTGGACTTCAATGAGCAGTTCTTC.

The J gene is TRBJ2-3, the V gene TRBV11-2; D possibly corresponds to TRBD2 (6 bases). The CDR3 is made up of 15 amino acids. V was shortened by 4 bases and J by 3 bases, with 14 bases between the two germline ends. CDR1 and CDR2 (germline): SGHAT, FQNNGV. As DNA, the CDR3 is TGTGCCAGCAGCTCCGGCGGGGAGAATACAGATACGCAGTATTTT. Residues: CASSSGGENTDTQYF.

The rearrangement joins TRBV7-2 to TRBJ2-7, with D hard to call. Germline V gene lookup returns CDR1 SGHTA and CDR2 FQGNSA. V lost 1 base to trimming and J lost 5 bases, with 9 bases between them. The CDR3 loop spans 13 amino acids. CDR3 DNA sequence: TGTGCCAGCAGCTTAGACCAGTATGACGAGCAGTACTTC. It translates to CASSLDQYDEQYF.

This chain links TRBV9 with TRBJ2-3, with TRBD2 as a possible D gene (5 bases). This CDR3 is 17 amino acids long. Germline values: CDR1 SGDLS, CDR2 YYNGEE. Trimming removed 5 bases at V and 4 bases at J, with 23 bases between. The CDR3 reads CASSEGDATLSPDTQYF. For the CDR3, the DNA is TGTGCCAGCAGTGAGGGTGACGCGACTCTTAGCCCAGATACGCAGTATTTT.

As for this clone: The sample has other DNA sequences that encode this CDR3 too. This chain uses TRBV18 with TRBJ1-1, with 9 bases that match TRBD1. This CDR3 spans 14 amino acids. Germline lookup yields CDR1 KGHSH and CDR2 LQKENI. J was trimmed by 4 bases and V by 3 bases; bases with no gene match: 3. The CDR3 DNA is TGTGCCAGCTCACCCGGACAGGGGCGCACTGAAGCTTTCTTT. Translation: CASSPGQGRTEAFF.

This sequence joins TRBV9 and TRBJ2-7, with D possibly being TRBD2 (5 bases). Germline V lookup: CDR1 SGDLS, CDR2 YYNGEE. The CDR3 covers 14 residues. V dropped 4 bases and J dropped 5 bases, with 16 bases sitting between them. CDR3 residues: CASSPYVFGNEQYF. The CDR3, as DNA: TGTGCCAGCAGCCCCTATGTTTTCGGGAACGAGCAGTACTTC.

The chain has TRBV3-1 (or the pseudogene TRBV3-2) and TRBJ1-1; possibly TRBD1 for D (5 bases). The V end was cut by 4 bases, the J end by 8 bases, with 11 bases between. CDR3 size: 12 residues. Germline V lookup: CDR1 LGHDT, CDR2 YNNKEL (reference sequence). The CDR3 loop is CASSPDSLEAFF. The CDR3 DNA follows: TGTGCCAGCAGCCCAGACAGCTTAGAAGCTTTCTTT.

The V call is TRBV30, the J call TRBJ2-1; D could derive from TRBD1 or TRBD2 (5 bases each). Trimming took off 0 bases at V and 12 bases at J, with 12 bases between the two ends. The CDR3 has 12 amino acids. The V gene's germline CDR1 is GTSNPN and CDR2 SVGIG (reference sequence). The CDR3 nucleotides read TGTGCCTGGAGTGTAAGTGGGGCGGGGCAGTTCTTC. It specifies CAWSVSGAGQFF.

The V call is TRBV7-9, the J call TRBJ2-4; 7 nucleotides agree with TRBD1. The CDR3 sequence is 16 residues long. J was trimmed by 5 bases and V by 0 bases; bases with no gene match: 7. Germline V lookup: CDR1 SEHNR, CDR2 FQNEAQ (reference sequence). CDR3 in amino acids: CASSLAFRGMENIQYF. CDR3 coding DNA: TGTGCCAGCAGCTTAGCGTTCAGGGGGATGGAAAACATTCAGTACTTC.

The chain has TRBV5-4 and TRBJ2-1; no clear D gene. This CDR3 region has 12 residues. Trimming cost V 4 bases and J 9 bases, with 11 bases left between them. The germline gives CDR1 SGHNT, CDR2 YYREEE (reference sequence). The CDR3 DNA reads TGTGCCAGCAGCATTAGTAATGGTGAGCAGTTCTTC. This translates into CASSISNGEQFF.

The chain combines TRBV10-3 with TRBJ2-1, with 9 bases identical to TRBD2. CDR3 length: 15 amino acids. Trimming removed 6 bases from V and 6 bases from J; junction bases left unmatched: 9. CDR1 ENHRY and CDR2 SYGVKD come from the germline V gene. CDR3: CAISPSGRGGNEQFF. CDR3 sequence (DNA): TGTGCCATCAGCCCTAGCGGGCGGGGGGGCAATGAGCAGTTCTTC.